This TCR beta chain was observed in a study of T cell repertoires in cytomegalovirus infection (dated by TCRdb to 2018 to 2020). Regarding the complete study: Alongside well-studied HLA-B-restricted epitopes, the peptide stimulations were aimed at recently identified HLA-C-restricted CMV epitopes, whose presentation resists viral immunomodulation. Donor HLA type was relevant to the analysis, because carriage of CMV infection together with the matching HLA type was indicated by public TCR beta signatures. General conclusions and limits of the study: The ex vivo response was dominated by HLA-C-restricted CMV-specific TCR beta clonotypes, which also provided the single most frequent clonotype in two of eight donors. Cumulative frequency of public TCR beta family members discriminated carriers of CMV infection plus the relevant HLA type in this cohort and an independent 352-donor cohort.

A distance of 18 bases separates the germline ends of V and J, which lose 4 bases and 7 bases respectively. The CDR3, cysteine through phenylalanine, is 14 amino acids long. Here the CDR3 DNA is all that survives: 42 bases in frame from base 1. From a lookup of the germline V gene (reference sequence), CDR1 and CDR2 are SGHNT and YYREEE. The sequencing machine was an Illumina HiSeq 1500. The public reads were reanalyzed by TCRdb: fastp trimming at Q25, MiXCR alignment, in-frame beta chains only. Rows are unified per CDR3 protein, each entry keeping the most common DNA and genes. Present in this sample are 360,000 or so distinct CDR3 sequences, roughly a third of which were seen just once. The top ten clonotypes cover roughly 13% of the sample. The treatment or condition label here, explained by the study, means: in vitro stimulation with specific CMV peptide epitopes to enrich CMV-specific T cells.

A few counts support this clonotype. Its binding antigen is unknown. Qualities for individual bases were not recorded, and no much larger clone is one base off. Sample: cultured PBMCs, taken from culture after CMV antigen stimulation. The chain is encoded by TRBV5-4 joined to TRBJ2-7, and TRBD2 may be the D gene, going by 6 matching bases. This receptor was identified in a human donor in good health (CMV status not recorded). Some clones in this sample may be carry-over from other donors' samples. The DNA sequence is TGTGCCAGCAGCCACGGAGGAACGGGGAGGGAGCAGTACTTC. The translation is CASSHGGTGREQYF. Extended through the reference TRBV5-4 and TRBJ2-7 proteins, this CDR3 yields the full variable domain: ETGVTQSPTHLIKTRGQQVTLRCSSQSGHNTVSWYQQALGQGPQFIFQYYREEENGRGNFPPRFSGLQFPNYSSELNVNALELDDSALYLCASSHGGTGREQYFGPGTRLTVT.